This T cell receptor beta chain is from a study of beta chain features in type 1 diabetes. Study in general: Across the samples, 90 million to 120 million sorted cells were examined in total. Notes on the study in general: Patients and controls would be equally affected if PCR favored shorter templates. Among all four CD4+ subsets, Type 1 diabetes patients had TCRB CDR3s that were moderately but significantly shorter.

Germline-derived CDR1 and CDR2 are MDHEN and SYDVKM. The CDR3 sequence is 15 residues long. V lost 5 bases to trimming and J lost 3 bases; unmatched junction nucleotides: 9. Since all of the isolated RNA was reverse transcribed, expressed TCRB transcripts were what got sequenced. Naive, central memory and regulatory T cell samples came to a mean of roughly 3.6 million reads. Assay used: immunoSEQ multiplex PCR; TCRdb lists only in-frame clones, some missing. The data show under 950,000 clones, with around a sixth seen just once and 0.02% to 0.03% held by the top ten. The table lists this clone with a few counts. Its antigen remains unidentified.

J is TRBJ2-7 and V is TRBV28, with 8 bases identical to TRBD2. The source material was naive CD4+ T cells from blood. The TCR comes from a woman aged 18-29 years in good health. DNA of the CDR3: TGTGCCAGCAGTGTAGGAGGACTAGCTATCTACGAGCAGTACTTC. Its protein is CASSVGGLAIYEQYF.